At least ten counts were recorded for the clone carrying this TCR beta chain. V trimming: 6 bases; J trimming: 2 bases; junction bases outside the gene matches: 1. The length of the CDR3 is 13 residues. Germline V gene data show CDR1 as MNHNS and CDR2 as SASEGT. The data belong to a study of identical twins. Using its own MiXCR run on the 5' RACE reads, TCRdb lists one record per CDR3 protein. The sample has 450,000 to 500,000 distinct CDR3 sequences, roughly 13% seen once; the top ten hold approximately 0.98%. The sample was also reused in another study, on yellow fever vaccine responses in identical twins.

The origin of this receptor is a woman under 30 in good health. Material: CD4+ T cells sorted from blood. The rearrangement joins TRBV6-1 to TRBJ1-5; 7 bases are a match to TRBD1. CDR3 sequence: CASRDRGNQPQHF. For the CDR3, the DNA is TGTGCCAGCAGAGACAGGGGCAATCAGCCCCAGCATTTT.